This is a list of T cell receptor beta chains from one sample in a study of T cell repertoires in cytomegalovirus infection. TCRdb re-analysed the reads in MiXCR, keeping a single row per CDR3 protein. The sample yields more than 200,000 distinct CDR3 sequences, approximately 9.2% seen once. Material: PBMCs. The receptors here all came from a human donor in good health (CMV status not recorded). Some clones in this sample may be carry-over from other donors' samples. CDR3s include the opening cysteine and the closing phenylalanine or tryptophan. D genes are given only for firm matches. The size entry is marked missing in some rows and otherwise reads once, few, many or a size class.

NA	TRBV29-1	many	TRBJ1-1	CSVYDTEAFF	TGCAGCGTTTATGACACTGAAGCTTTCTTT
TRBD1	TRBV28	many	TRBJ1-1	CASSLGRGFEAFF	TGTGCCAGCAGTTTAGGCAGGGGGTTTGAAGCTTTCTTT
NA	TRBV28	many	TRBJ1-6	CASMGSTGYSPLHF	TGTGCCAGCATGGGTAGTACAGGGTATTCACCCCTCCACTTT
NA	TRBV20-1	many	TRBJ1-5	CSARRGQNQPQHF	TGCAGTGCTAGACGGGGACAAAACCAGCCCCAGCATTTT
NA	TRBV5-1	NA	TRBJ1-2	CASSLEGIDGYTF	TGCGCCAGCAGCTTGGAGGGGATTGATGGCTACACCTTC
NA	TRBV7-2	many	TRBJ2-3	CASSTDRRDTQYF	TGTGCCAGCAGCACGGACCGACGAGATACGCAGTATTTT
TRBD2	TRBV7-2	many	TRBJ2-3	CASSLGSGGHGTDTQYF	TGTGCCAGCAGCTTAGGGTCGGGGGGGCATGGCACAGATACGCAGTATTTT
TRBD1	TRBV18	NA	TRBJ1-1	CASSAWGQAQNTEAFF	TGTGCCAGCTCAGCTTGGGGACAGGCGCAGAACACTGAAGCTTTCTTT
NA	TRBV6-1	many	TRBJ2-1	CASSEPQTRYEQFF	TGTGCCAGCAGTGAACCCCAGACAAGGTATGAGCAGTTCTTC
NA	TRBV4-1	few	TRBJ1-6	CASSQEGGGNSPLHF	TGCGCCAGCAGCCAAGAAGGGGGGGGTAATTCACCCCTCCACTTT
NA	TRBV7-8	many	TRBJ1-6	CASSLSTGSPLHF	TGTGCCAGCAGCTTATCTACGGGTTCACCCCTCCACTTT
TRBD2	TRBV7-2	many	TRBJ2-4	CASSGRLAGAPKNIQYF	TGTGCCAGCAGCGGACGTTTAGCGGGAGCCCCAAAAAACATTCAGTACTTC
TRBD2	TRBV20-1	many	TRBJ2-7	CSARPGLAGAQGYF	TGCAGTGCCCGACCGGGACTAGCGGGGGCCCAGGGGTACTTC
TRBD1	TRBV14	many	TRBJ2-7	CASSHKYRGESYEQYF	TGTGCCAGCAGCCATAAGTACAGGGGAGAATCCTACGAGCAGTACTTC
TRBD1	TRBV7-2	many	TRBJ2-7	CASSPRRTGTVYEQYF	TGTGCCAGCAGCCCTCGGAGAACAGGGACAGTCTACGAGCAGTACTTC
NA	TRBV11-1	many	TRBJ2-7	CASRPSTGGPVEQYF	TGTGCCAGCAGGCCATCGACAGGAGGCCCCGTCGAGCAGTACTTC
NA	TRBV5-1	many	TRBJ1-1	CASSPRTDMNTEAFF	TGCGCCAGCAGCCCGAGGACAGACATGAACACTGAAGCTTTCTTT
NA	TRBV6-2/TRBV6-3	NA	TRBJ2-2	CASSYVGDKTGELFF	TGTGCCAGCAGTTACGTGGGAGATAAAACCGGGGAGCTGTTTTTT
NA	TRBV7-2	many	TRBJ1-1	CASSRNTEAFF	TGTGCCAGCAGCCGTAACACTGAAGCTTTCTTT